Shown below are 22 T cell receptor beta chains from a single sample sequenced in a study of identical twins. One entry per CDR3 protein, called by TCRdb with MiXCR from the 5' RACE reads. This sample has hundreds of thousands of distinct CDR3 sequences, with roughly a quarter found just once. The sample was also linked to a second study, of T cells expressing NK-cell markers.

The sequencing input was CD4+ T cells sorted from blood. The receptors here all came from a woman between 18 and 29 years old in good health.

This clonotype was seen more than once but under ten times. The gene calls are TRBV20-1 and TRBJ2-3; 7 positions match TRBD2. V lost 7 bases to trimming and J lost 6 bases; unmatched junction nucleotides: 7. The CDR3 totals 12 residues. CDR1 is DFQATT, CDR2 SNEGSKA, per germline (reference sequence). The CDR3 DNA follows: TGCAGTGTCCTGACCGGGAGGGATACGCAGTATTTT. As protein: CSVLTGRDTQYF.

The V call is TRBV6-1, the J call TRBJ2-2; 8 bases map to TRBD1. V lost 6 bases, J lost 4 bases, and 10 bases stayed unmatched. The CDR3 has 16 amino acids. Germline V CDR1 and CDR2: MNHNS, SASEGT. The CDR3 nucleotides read TGTGCCAGCAGACAACCCGGGACAGGCGTCACCGGGGAGCTGTTTTTT. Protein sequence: CASRQPGTGVTGELFF.

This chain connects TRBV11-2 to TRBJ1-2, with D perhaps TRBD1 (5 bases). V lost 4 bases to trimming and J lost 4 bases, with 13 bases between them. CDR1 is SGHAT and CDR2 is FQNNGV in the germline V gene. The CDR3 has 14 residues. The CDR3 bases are TGTGCCAGCAGCTCCGACCAGGGAGGCTATGGCTACACCTTC. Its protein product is CASSSDQGGYGYTF. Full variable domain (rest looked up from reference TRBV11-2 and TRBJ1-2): EAGVAQSPRYKIIEKRQSVAFWCNPISGHATLYWYQQILGQGPKLLIQFQNNGVVDDSQLPKDRFSAERLKGVDSTLKIQPAKLEDSAVYLCASSSDQGGYGYTFGSGTRLTVV.

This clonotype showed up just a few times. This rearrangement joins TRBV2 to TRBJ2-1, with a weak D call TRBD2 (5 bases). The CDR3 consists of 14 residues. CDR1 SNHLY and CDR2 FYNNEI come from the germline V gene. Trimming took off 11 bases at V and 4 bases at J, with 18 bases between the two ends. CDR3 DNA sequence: TGTGCCTTTTTGGACTCTACCACTTACAATGAGCAGTTCTTC. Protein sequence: CAFLDSTTYNEQFF.

The CDR3 sequence is CASSALGTGELFF. CDR3 bases: TGTGCCAGCAGCGCCCTCGGAACCGGGGAGCTGTTTTTT. The rearrangement joins TRBV11-3 to TRBJ2-2; D uncertain. V was cut by 5 bases and J by 5 bases, with 9 bases left in between. The germline gives CDR1 SGHNT, CDR2 YENEEA. The CDR3 loop spans 13 amino acids.

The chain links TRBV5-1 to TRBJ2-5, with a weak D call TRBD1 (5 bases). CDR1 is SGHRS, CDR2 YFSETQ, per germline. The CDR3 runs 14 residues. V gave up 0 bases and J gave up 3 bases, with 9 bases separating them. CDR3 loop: CASSLGQSEETQYF. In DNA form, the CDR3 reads TGCGCCAGCAGCTTGGGACAGTCTGAAGAGACCCAGTACTTC.

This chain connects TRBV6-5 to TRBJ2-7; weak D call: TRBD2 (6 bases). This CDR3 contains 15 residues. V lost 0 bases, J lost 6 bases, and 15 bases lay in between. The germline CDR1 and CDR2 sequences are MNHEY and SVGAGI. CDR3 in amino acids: CASSYSSGGGGEQYF. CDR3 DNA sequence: TGTGCCAGCAGTTACTCCTCTGGGGGAGGTGGCGAGCAGTACTTC.

CDR3: CASSPHIAQETQYF. The CDR3 DNA is TGTGCCAGCAGCCCCCATATTGCTCAAGAGACCCAGTACTTC. V and J are TRBV7-9 and TRBJ2-5; the D is unclear. CDR3 size: 14 residues. V shed 5 bases and J shed 2 bases, with 12 bases lying between them. Looked up from germline, CDR1 is SEHNR and CDR2 is FQNEAQ (reference sequence).

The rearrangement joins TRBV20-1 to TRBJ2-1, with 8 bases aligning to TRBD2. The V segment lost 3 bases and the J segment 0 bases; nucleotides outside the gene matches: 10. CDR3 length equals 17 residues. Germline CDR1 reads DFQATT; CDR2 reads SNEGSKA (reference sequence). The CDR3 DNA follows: TGCAGTGCTAGGTCTGCGGGAGGTTTATTCTCCTACAATGAGCAGTTCTTC. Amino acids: CSARSAGGLFSYNEQFF.

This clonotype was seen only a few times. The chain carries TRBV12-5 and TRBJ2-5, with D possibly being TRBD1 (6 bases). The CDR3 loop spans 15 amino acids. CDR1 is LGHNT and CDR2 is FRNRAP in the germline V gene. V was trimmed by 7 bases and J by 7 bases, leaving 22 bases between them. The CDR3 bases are TGTGCTAGTGCTCTCCAGTTCGGGGACATTGGGACCCAGTACTTC. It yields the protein CASALQFGDIGTQYF.

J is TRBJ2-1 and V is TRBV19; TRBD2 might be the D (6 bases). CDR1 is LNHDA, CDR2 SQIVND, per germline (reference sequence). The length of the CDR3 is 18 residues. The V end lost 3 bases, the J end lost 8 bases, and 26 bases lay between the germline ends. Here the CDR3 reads CASSMFYLQGGLGDEQFF. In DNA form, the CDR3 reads TGTGCCAGTAGTATGTTCTACTTACAAGGAGGGCTCGGAGATGAGCAGTTCTTC.

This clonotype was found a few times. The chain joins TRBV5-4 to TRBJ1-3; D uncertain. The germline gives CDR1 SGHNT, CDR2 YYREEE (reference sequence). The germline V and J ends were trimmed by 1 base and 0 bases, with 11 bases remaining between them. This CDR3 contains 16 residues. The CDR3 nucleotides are TGTGCCAGCAGCTTGAAGGTCGCGGGCTCTGGAAACACCATATATTTT. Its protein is CASSLKVAGSGNTIYF.

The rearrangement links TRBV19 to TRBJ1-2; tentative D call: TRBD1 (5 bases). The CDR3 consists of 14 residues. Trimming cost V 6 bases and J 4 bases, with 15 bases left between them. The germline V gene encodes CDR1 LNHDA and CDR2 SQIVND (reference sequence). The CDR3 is CASRLPGVLYGYTF. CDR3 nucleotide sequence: TGTGCCAGTAGGCTACCGGGGGTCCTCTATGGCTACACCTTC.

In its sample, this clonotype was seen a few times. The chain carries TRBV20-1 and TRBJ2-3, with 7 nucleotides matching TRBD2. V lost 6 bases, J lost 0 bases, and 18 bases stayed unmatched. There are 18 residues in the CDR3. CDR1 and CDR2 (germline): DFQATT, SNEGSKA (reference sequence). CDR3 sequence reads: CSATSYTRGLASTDTQYF. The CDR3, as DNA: TGCAGTGCGACTAGCTACACGCGCGGGTTGGCTAGCACAGATACGCAGTATTTT.

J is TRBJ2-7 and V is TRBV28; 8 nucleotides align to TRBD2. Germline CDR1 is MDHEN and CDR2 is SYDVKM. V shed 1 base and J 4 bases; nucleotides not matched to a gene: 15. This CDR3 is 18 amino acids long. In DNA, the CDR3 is TGTGCCAGCAGTTTATCCGGAGTTCCGGGACTAGTACGGTACGAGCAGTACTTC. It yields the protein CASSLSGVPGLVRYEQYF.

CDR3 residues: CASSEYSGGMNTGELFF. CDR3 coding DNA: TGTGCCAGCAGTGAATATAGCGGGGGCATGAACACCGGGGAGCTGTTTTTT. This chain joins TRBV25-1 and TRBJ2-2; 9 bases agree with TRBD2. The J segment lost 1 base and the V segment lost 0 bases, leaving 3 bases of the junction unmatched. The CDR3 runs to 17 residues. Germline assignment: CDR1 MGHDK and CDR2 SYGVNS.

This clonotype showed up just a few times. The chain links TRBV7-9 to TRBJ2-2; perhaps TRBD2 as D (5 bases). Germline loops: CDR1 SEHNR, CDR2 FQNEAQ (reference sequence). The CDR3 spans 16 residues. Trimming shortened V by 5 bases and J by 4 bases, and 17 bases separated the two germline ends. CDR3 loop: CASSKKTYAGTGELFF. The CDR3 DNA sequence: TGTGCCAGCAGCAAAAAGACATACGCGGGCACCGGGGAGCTGTTTTTT. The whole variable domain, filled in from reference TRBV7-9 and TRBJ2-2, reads DTGVSQNPRHKITKRGQNVTFRCDPISEHNRLYWYRQTLGQGPEFLTYFQNEAQLEKSRLLSDRFSAERPKGSFSTLEIQRTEQGDSAMYLCASSKKTYAGTGELFFGEGSRLTVL.

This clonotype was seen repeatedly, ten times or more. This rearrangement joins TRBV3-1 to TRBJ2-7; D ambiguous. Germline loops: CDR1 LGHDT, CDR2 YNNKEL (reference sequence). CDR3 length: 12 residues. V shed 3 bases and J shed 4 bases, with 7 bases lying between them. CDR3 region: CASSQIKYEQYF. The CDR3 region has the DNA TGTGCCAGCAGCCAGATAAAGTACGAGCAGTACTTC.

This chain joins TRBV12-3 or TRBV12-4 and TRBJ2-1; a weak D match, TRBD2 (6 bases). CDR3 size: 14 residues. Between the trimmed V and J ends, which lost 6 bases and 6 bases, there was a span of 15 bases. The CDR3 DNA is TGTGCCAGCAGCTTCCCTCAGGGAGGCAATGAGCAGTTCTTC. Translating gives CASSFPQGGNEQFF.

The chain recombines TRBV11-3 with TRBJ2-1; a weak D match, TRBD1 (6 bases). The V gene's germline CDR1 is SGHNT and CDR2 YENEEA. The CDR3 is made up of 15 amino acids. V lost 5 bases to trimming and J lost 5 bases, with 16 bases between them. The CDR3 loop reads CASSPSKGENNEQFF. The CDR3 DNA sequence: TGTGCCAGCAGCCCGAGTAAGGGGGAGAACAATGAGCAGTTCTTC.

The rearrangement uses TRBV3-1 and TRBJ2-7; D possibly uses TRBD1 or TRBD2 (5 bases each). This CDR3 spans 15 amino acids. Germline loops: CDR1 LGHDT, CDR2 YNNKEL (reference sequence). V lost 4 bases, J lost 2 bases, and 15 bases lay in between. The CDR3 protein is CASSRGISGPYEQYF. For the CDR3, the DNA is TGTGCCAGCAGCCGGGGGATCAGCGGCCCCTACGAGCAGTACTTC.

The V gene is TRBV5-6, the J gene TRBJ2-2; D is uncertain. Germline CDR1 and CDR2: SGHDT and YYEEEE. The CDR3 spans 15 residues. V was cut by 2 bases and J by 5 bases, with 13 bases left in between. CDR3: CASSFSGASTGELFF. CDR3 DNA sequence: TGTGCCAGCAGCTTCTCGGGCGCATCTACCGGGGAGCTGTTTTTT.